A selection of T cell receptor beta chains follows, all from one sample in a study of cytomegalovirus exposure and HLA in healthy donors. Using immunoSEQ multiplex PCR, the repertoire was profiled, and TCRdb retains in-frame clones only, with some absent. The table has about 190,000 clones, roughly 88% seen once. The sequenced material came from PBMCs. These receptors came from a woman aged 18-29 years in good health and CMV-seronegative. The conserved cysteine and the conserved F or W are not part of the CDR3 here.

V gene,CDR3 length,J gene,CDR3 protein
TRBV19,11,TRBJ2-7,ASSAGQSYEQY
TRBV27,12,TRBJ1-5,ASSSQGYNQPQH
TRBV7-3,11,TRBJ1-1,ASSFGTGSEAF
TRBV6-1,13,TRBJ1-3,ASSEEGVGGNTIY
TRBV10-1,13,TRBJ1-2,ASSETPYGNEGYT
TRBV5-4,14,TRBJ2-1,ASSLAGGTGVNEQF
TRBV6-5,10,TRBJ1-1,ASSTGNTEAF
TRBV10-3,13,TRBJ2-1,AISPGTSGDNEQF
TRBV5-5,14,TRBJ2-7,ASSPLAGGGFYEQY
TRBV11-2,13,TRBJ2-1,ASSLVRGPYNEQF